A selection of T cell receptor beta chains follows, all from one sample in a study of blood T cell repertoires in COVID-19. Profiled with immunoSEQ multiplex PCR; TCRdb holds only in-frame clones, not every one. Of 100,000 to 150,000 clones listed, around nine tenths are singletons. The sample consisted of peripheral blood. The receptors were sampled from a woman at least 80 years old with acute or convalescent COVID-19. Both conserved end residues are part of each CDR3. The D gene is left open where the match is weak. Clone size appears in some rows only: once, few, many, or a class for an expanded clone.

TRBJ2-3 NA NA TRBV10-1 TGCGCCAGCAGTGAATCCGCGAACACAGATACGCAGTATTTT CASSESANTDTQYF
TRBJ1-2 NA NA TRBV6-5 TGTGCCAGCAGACGCCGGGAGTATGGCTACACCTTC CASRRREYGYTF
TRBJ2-2 NA TRBD2 TRBV5-1 TGCGCCAGCAGCCCTCGGACTAGCGGGGGGACCACCGGGGAGCTGTTTTTT CASSPRTSGGTTGELFF
TRBJ2-5 NA TRBD2 TRBV5-1 TGCGCCAGCAGCTTGGGGACTAGCGGTTTGCAAGAGACCCAGTACTTC CASSLGTSGLQETQYF
TRBJ2-3 NA NA TRBV27 TGTGCCAGCTCCCACACCCGGGAGTTTATCACAGATACGCAGTATTTT CASSHTREFITDTQYF
TRBJ1-2 NA NA TRBV27 TGTGCCAGCAAACAAAAGGGGTCATATGGCTACACCTTC CASKQKGSYGYTF
TRBJ1-2 NA NA TRBV20-1 TGCAGTGCTTCGGGGGAATATGGCTACACCTTC CSASGEYGYTF
TRBJ1-3 NA NA TRBV7-9 TGTGCCAGCAGCTTAGCCGGGACAGGAAACACCATATATTTT CASSLAGTGNTIYF
TRBJ1-3 NA NA TRBV6-5 TGTGCCAGCAGTTATCAGGGAGGGGGAAACACCATATATTTT CASSYQGGGNTIYF
TRBJ2-2 NA NA TRBV7-9 TGTGCCAGCAGCTCGACTAGATCCGGGGAGCTGTTTTTT CASSSTRSGELFF
TRBJ1-4 NA NA TRBV12-3/TRBV12-4 TGTGCCAGCGCTGGACATATCGATGAAAAACTGTTTTTT CASAGHIDEKLFF
TRBJ2-2 NA NA TRBV5-1 TGCGCCAGCAGCCTAACCCTGACTCGCAGGGGCACCGGGGAGCTGTTTTTT CASSLTLTRRGTGELFF
TRBJ2-7 few NA TRBV28 TGTGCCAGCAAGGTAGCGGCTCGAACAGAGCAGTACTTC CASKVAARTEQYF
TRBJ1-1 NA NA TRBV2 TGTGCCAGCAGTTTTGTGGGGGGGAACACTGAAGCTTTCTTT CASSFVGGNTEAFF
TRBJ2-3 NA TRBD2 TRBV18 TGTGCCAGCTCACCTACTAGCGGGAGTACGAATACGCAGTATTTT CASSPTSGSTNTQYF
TRBJ2-1 NA TRBD1 TRBV6-5 TGTGCCAGCAGGACCCCAGGGGGCGGGCAGTTCTTC CASRTPGGGQFF
TRBJ1-6 NA NA TRBV6-5 TGTGCCAGCAGTACGGGACAACGAAATTCACCCCTCCACTTT CASSTGQRNSPLHF
TRBJ2-5 few NA TRBV7-7 TGTGCCAGCAGCGCTCGGGGGGAGACCCAGTACTTC CASSARGETQYF
TRBJ1-1 NA NA TRBV27 TGTGCCAGCAGTTTAGCCCTCGCGGGCCGGGGGTCCACTGAAGCTTTCTTT CASSLALAGRGSTEAFF
TRBJ1-2 NA TRBD1 TRBV3-1/TRBV3-2 TGTGCCAGCAGCCAAGATACCCAGGGGGTATGGGGCTACACCTTC CASSQDTQGVWGYTF
TRBJ2-1 once TRBD2 TRBV5-1 TGCGCCAGCAGCTTCACTAGCGGGGTTGAGCAGTTCTTC CASSFTSGVEQFF
TRBJ2-7 NA NA TRBV21-1 TGTGCCAGCATCCTGTCCGCAGGTATAACCCACGAGCAGTACTTC CASILSAGITHEQYF
TRBJ1-4 few TRBD1 TRBV2 TGTGCCACCAAAACGGACAGGGGCGGAGAAAAACTGTTTTTT CATKTDRGGEKLFF
TRBJ2-1 NA NA TRBV27 TGTGCCAGCAGAGTAGGCAGGGTCGGCTCCTACAATGAGCAGTTCTTC CASRVGRVGSYNEQFF
TRBJ2-7 NA NA TRBV27 TGTGCCAGCAGGACCCAGGGGTTGTACGAGCAGTACTTC CASRTQGLYEQYF
TRBJ1-6 NA NA TRBV18 TGTGCCAGCTCACCGGGTACAGGAGGGAATTCACCCCTCCACTTT CASSPGTGGNSPLHF
TRBJ2-7 NA TRBD2 TRBV5-1 TGCGCCAGCAGGAGCGGGGGGAGAACCTACGAGCAGTACTTC CASRSGGRTYEQYF
TRBJ2-3 NA TRBD2 TRBV20-1 TGCAGTGCTAGTGGGAGAGGATTAGCGGGGGGGGAGGATACGCAGTATTTT CSASGRGLAGGEDTQYF
TRBJ1-6 NA NA TRBV5-1 TGCGCCAGCAGCTTGGCGACAGCTAGCTCCTATAATTCACCCCTCCACTTT CASSLATASSYNSPLHF
TRBJ2-7 NA NA TRBV5-6 TGTGCCAGCAGCTCGCTGGACAGAAGCTACGAGCAGTACTTC CASSSLDRSYEQYF
TRBJ2-2 NA NA TRBV29-1 TGCAGCGTTGTGAGCCGGGGAACGAACACCGGGGAGCTGTTTTTT CSVVSRGTNTGELFF